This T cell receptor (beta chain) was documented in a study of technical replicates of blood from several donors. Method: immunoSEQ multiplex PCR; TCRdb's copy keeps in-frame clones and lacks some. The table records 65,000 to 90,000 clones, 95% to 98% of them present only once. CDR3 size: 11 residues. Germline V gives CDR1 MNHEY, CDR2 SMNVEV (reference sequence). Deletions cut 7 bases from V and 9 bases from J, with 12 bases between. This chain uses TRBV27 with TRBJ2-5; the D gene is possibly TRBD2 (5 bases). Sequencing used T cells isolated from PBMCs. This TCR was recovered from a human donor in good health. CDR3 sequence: CASTGDGSQYF. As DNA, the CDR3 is TGTGCCAGCACCGGGGATGGGTCCCAGTACTTC.